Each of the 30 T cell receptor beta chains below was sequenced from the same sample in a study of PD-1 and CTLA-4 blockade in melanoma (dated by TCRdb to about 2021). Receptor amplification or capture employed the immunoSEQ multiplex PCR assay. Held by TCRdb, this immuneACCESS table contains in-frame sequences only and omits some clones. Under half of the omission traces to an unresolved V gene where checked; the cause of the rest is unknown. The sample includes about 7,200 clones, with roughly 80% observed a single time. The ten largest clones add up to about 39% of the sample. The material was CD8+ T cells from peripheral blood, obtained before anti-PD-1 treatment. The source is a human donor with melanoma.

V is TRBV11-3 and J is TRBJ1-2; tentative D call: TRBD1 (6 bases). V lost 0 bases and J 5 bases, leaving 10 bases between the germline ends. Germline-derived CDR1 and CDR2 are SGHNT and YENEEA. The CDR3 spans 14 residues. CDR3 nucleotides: TGTGCCAGCAGCTTAGATCTTCAGGGGTATGGCTACACCTTC. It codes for CASSLDLQGYGYTF. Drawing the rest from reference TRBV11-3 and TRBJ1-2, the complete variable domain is EAGVVQSPRYKIIEKKQPVAFWCNPISGHNTLYWYLQNLGQGPELLIRYENEEAVDDSQLPKDRFSAERLKGVDSTLKIQPAELGDSAVYLCASSLDLQGYGYTFGSGTRLTVV.

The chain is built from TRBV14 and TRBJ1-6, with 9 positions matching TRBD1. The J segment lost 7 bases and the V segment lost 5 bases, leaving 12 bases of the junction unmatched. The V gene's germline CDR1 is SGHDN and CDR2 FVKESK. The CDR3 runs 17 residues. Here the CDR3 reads CASSSLSAGTGNSPLHF. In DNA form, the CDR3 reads TGTGCCAGCAGCTCCCTTTCCGCCGGGACAGGGAATTCACCCCTCCACTTT.

The CDR3, as DNA: TGTGCCAGCAGCTCTGCTAGCTACGAGCAGTACTTC. Amino acids: CASSSASYEQYF. V and J are TRBV5-6 and TRBJ2-7; D is unresolved. The CDR3 has 12 amino acids. The ends were cut back, 3 bases at V and 3 bases at J, with 7 bases in the middle. CDR1 and CDR2 from the germline V gene are SGHDT and YYEEEE.

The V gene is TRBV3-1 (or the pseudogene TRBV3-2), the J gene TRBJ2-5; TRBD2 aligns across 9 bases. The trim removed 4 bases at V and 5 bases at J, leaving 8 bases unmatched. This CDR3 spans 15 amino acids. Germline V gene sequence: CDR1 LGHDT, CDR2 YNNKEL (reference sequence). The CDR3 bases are TGTGCCAGCAGCCCGCTAGTTCTAGCGGGGGAGACCCAGTACTTC. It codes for CASSPLVLAGETQYF.

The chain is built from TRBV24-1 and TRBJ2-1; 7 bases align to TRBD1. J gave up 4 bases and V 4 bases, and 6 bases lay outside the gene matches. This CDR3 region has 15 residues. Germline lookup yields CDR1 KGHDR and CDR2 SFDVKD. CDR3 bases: TGTGCCACCAGTGACCCAGAGGGGGCATACAATGAGCAGTTCTTC. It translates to CATSDPEGAYNEQFF.

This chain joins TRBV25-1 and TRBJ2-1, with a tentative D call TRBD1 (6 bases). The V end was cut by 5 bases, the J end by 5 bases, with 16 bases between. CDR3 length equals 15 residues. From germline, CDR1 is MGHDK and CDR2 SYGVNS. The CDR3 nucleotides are TGTGCCAGCAGTTCCACAGGGACGGTGAACAATGAGCAGTTCTTC. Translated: CASSSTGTVNNEQFF.

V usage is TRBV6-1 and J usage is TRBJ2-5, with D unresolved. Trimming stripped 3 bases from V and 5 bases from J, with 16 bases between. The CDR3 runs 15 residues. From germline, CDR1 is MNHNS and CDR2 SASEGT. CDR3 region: CASSEVDSAGETQYF. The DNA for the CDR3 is TGTGCCAGCAGTGAGGTCGACTCCGCCGGCGAGACCCAGTACTTC.

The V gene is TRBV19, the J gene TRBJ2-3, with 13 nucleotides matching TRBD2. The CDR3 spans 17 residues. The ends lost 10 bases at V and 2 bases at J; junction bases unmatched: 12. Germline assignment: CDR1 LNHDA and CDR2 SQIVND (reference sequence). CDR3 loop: CATRTWTSGSPTDTQYF. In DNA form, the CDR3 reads TGTGCCACTCGGACCTGGACTAGCGGGAGTCCCACAGATACGCAGTATTTT. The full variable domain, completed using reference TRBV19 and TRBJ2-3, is DGGITQSPKYLFRKEGQNVTLSCEQNLNHDAMYWYRQDPGQGLRLIYYSQIVNDFQKGDIAEGYSVSREKKESFPLTVTSAQKNPTAFYLCATRTWTSGSPTDTQYFGPGTRLTVL.

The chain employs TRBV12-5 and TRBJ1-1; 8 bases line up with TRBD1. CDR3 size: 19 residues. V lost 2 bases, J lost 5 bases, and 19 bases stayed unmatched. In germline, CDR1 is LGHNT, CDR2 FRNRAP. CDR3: CASGLLRTGTWGIETEAFF. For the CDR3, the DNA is TGTGCTAGTGGTTTGTTACGGACAGGGACGTGGGGAATTGAGACTGAAGCTTTCTTT.

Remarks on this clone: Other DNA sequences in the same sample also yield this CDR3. The CDR3 protein is CASRPGGNTGELFF. DNA of the CDR3: TGTGCCAGCAGACCGGGAGGGAACACCGGGGAGCTGTTTTTT. The V gene is TRBV2, the J gene TRBJ2-2, with TRBD2 matching over 7 bases. This CDR3 is 14 amino acids long. Trimming took 6 bases from V and 1 from J; bases not matched to a gene: 2. Germline lookup yields CDR1 SNHLY and CDR2 FYNNEI.

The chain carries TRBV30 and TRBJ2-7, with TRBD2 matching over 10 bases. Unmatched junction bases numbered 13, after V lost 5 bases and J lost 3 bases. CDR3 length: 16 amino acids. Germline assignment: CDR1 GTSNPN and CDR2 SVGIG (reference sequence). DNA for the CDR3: TGTGCCTGGCGAGGGACTAGCGTCCCGGCCTTCTACGAGCAGTACTTC. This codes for CAWRGTSVPAFYEQYF.

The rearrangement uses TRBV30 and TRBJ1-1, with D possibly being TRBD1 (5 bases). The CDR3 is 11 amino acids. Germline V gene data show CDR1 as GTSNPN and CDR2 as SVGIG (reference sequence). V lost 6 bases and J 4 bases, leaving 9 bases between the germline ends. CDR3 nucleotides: TGTGCCTGCCTGAGGGGCACTGAAGCTTTCTTT. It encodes CACLRGTEAFF.

The CDR3 reads CASSWTGGQETQYF. The CDR3 DNA reads TGTGCCAGCAGCTGGACAGGGGGCCAGGAGACCCAGTACTTC. The chain carries TRBV7-9 and TRBJ2-5; 11 bases are shared with TRBD1. Germline values: CDR1 SEHNR, CDR2 FQNEAQ (reference sequence). V was clipped by 4 bases and J by 5 bases; unmatched bases: 3. The CDR3 contains 14 residues.

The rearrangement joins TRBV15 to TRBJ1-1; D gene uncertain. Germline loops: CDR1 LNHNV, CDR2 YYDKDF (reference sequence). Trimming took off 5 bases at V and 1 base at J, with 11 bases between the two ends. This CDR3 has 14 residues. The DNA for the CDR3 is TGTGCCACCAGCGGCCGCGGCGGGAACACTGAAGCTTTCTTT. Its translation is CATSGRGGNTEAFF.

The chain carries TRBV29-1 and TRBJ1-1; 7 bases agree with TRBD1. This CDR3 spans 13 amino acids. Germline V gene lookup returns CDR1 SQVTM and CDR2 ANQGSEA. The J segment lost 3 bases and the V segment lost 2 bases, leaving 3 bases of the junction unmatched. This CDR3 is CSVEKGADTEAFF. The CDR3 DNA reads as TGCAGCGTTGAAAAGGGGGCCGACACTGAAGCTTTCTTT.

The CDR3 loop reads CASSRTGGQETQYF. CDR3 DNA sequence: TGCGCCAGCAGCCGGACAGGCGGGCAAGAGACCCAGTACTTC. This chain links TRBV4-1 with TRBJ2-5; 7 bases are shared with TRBD1. The J segment lost 2 bases and the V segment lost 4 bases, leaving 4 bases of the junction unmatched. This CDR3 contains 14 residues. Germline V gives CDR1 MGHRA, CDR2 YSYEKL.

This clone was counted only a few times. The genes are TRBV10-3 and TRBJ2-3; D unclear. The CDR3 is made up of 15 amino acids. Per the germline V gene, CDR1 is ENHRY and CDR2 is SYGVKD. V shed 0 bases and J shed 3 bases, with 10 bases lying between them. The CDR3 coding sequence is TGTGCCATCAGTGAGTCTGGATTTGAGACAGATACGCAGTATTTT. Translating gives CAISESGFETDTQYF.

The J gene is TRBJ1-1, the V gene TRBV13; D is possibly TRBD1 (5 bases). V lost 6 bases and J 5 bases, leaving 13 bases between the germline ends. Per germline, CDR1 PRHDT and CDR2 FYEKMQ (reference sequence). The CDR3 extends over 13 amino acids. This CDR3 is CASSRTSRTEAFF. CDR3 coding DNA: TGTGCCAGCAGTAGGACATCGAGGACTGAAGCTTTCTTT.

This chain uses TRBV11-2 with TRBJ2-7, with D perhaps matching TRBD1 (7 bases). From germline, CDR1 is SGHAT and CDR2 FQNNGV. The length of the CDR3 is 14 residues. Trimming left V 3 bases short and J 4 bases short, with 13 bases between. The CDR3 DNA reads TGTGCCAGCAGCTTTTGGCAGGGGGGTTACGAGCAGTACTTC. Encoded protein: CASSFWQGGYEQYF.

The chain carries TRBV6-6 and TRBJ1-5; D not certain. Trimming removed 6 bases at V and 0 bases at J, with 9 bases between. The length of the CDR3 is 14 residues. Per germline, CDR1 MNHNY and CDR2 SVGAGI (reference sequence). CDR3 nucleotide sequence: TGTGCCAGCAGCGGACGGGATAGCAATCAGCCCCAGCATTTT. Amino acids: CASSGRDSNQPQHF.

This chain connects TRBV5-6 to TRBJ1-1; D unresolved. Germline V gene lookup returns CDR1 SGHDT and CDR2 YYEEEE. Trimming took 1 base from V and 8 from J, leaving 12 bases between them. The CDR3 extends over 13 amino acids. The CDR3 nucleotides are TGTGCCAGCAGCTTGTGGCGGGAGGGAGAAGCTTTCTTT. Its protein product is CASSLWREGEAFF.

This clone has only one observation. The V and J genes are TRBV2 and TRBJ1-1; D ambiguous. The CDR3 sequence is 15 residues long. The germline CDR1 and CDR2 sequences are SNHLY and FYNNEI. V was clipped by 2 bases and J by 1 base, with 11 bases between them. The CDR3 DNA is TGTGCCAGCAGTGAAAGACACCAGACGAACACTGAAGCTTTCTTT. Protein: CASSERHQTNTEAFF.

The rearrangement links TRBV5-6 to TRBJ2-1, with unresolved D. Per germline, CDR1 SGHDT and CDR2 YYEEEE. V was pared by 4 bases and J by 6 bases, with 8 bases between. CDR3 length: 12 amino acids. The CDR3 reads CASSPRTNEQFF. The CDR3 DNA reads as TGTGCCAGCAGCCCCCGGACCAATGAGCAGTTCTTC. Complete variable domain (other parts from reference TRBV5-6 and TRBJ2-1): DAGVTQSPTHLIKTRGQQVTLRCSPKSGHDTVSWYQQALGQGPQFIFQYYEEEERQRGNFPDRFSGHQFPNYSSELNVNALLLGDSALYLCASSPRTNEQFFGPGTRLTVL.

The CDR3, as DNA: TGTGCCAGCAGTTCAACGGGGAGGACGGATGGCTACACCTTC. Translating it yields CASSSTGRTDGYTF. This rearrangement joins TRBV6-5 to TRBJ1-2; no clear D gene. The CDR3 contains 14 residues. Germline loops: CDR1 MNHEY, CDR2 SVGAGI. Trimming pared 4 bases from V and 6 bases from J, leaving 15 bases between.

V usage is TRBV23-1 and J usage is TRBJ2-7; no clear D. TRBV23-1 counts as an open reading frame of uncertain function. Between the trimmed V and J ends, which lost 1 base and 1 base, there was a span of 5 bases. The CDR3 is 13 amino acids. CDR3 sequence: CASSQLASYEQYF. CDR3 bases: TGCGCCAGCAGTCAATTGGCTTCCTACGAGCAGTACTTC.

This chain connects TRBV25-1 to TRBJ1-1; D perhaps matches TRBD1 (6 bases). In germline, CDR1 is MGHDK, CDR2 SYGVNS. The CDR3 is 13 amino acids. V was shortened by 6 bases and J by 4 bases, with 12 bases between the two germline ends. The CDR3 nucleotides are TGTGCCAGCAGGCCAGGGGCGGTCACTGAAGCTTTCTTT. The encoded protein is CASRPGAVTEAFF.

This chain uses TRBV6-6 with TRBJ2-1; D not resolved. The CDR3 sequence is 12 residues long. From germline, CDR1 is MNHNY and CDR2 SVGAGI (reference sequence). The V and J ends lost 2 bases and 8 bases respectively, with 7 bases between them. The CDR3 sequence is CASSYLKDEQFF. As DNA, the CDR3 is TGTGCCAGCAGTTACCTCAAGGATGAGCAGTTCTTC.

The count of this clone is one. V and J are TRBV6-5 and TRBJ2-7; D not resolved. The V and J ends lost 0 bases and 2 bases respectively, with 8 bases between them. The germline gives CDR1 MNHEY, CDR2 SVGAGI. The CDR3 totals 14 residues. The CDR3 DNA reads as TGTGCCAGCAGTTACTCGTCAGGACCCTACGAGCAGTACTTC. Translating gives CASSYSSGPYEQYF.

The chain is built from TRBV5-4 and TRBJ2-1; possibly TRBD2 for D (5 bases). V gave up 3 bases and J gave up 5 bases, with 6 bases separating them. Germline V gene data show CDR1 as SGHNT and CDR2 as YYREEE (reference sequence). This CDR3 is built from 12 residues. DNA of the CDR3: TGTGCCAGCAGCTCGGAGGACAATGAGCAGTTCTTC. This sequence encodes CASSSEDNEQFF.

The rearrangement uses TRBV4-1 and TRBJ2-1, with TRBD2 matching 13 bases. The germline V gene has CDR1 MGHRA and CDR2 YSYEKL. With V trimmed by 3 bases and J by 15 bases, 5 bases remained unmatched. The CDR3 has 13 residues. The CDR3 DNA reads TGCGCCAGCAGCCAGGGGACTAGCGGGGCCCGGTTCTTC. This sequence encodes CASSQGTSGARFF.